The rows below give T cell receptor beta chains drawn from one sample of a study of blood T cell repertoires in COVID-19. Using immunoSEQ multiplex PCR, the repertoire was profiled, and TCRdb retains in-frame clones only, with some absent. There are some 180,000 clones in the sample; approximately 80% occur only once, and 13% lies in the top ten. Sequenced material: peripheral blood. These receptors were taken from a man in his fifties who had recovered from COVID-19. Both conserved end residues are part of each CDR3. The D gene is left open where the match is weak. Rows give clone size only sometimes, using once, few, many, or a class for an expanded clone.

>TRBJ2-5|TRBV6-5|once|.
CASSYFPDRETQYF
TGTGCCAGCAGTTACTTTCCAGACAGAGAGACCCAGTACTTC
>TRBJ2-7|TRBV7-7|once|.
CASSLSPGQHYEQYF
TGTGCCAGCAGCTTATCCCCGGGACAACACTACGAGCAGTACTTC
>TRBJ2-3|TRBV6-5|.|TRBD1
CASAGGDTQYF
TGTGCCAGCGCAGGGGGAGATACGCAGTATTTT
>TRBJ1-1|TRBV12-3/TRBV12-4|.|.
CASSLNRDTEAFF
TGTGCCAGCAGTCTCAACAGGGATACTGAAGCTTTCTTT
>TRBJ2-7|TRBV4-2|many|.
CASSQGRGQDEQYF
TGTGCCAGCAGCCAAGGTAGGGGTCAGGACGAGCAGTACTTC
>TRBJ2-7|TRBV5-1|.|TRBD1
CASSLAGQGYEQYF
TGCGCCAGCAGCTTGGCCGGACAGGGTTACGAGCAGTACTTC
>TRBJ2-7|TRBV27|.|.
CASSPLGGSSYEQYF
TGTGCCAGCAGTCCCCTCGGGGGTTCCTCCTACGAGCAGTACTTC
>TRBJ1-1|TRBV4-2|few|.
CASSQDLGANTEAFF
TGTGCCAGCAGCCAAGATCTAGGGGCTAACACTGAAGCTTTCTTT
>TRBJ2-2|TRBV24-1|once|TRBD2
CATHPGGADTGELFF
TGTGCCACCCATCCGGGGGGGGCGGACACCGGGGAGCTGTTTTTT
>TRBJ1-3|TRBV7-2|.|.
CASSSRFLGALGNTIYF
TGTGCCAGCAGCTCCCGTTTTTTGGGGGCGCTTGGAAACACCATATATTTT
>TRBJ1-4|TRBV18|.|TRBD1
CASSPGRGPEKLFF
TGTGCCAGCTCACCGGGCAGGGGGCCTGAAAAACTGTTTTTT
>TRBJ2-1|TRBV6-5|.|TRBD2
CASSYILAGQYEQFF
TGTGCCAGCAGTTATATTCTAGCGGGACAGTATGAGCAGTTCTTC
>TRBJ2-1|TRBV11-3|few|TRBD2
CASSTGLAGTSAQFF
TGTGCCAGCAGCACGGGACTAGCGGGGACTTCGGCGCAGTTCTTC
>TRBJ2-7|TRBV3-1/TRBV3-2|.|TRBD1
CASSQGWGRGPYEQYF
TGTGCCAGCAGCCAAGGCTGGGGCAGGGGGCCCTACGAGCAGTACTTC
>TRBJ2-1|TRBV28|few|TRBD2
CASRQAGTSGRNEQFF
TGTGCCAGCAGGCAAGCCGGGACTAGCGGGAGGAATGAGCAGTTCTTC
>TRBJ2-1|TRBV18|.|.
CASSPQVPGAYNEQFF
TGTGCCAGCTCACCACAGGTGCCAGGGGCTTACAATGAGCAGTTCTTC
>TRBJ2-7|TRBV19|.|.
CASSYGQSEQYF
TGTGCCAGTAGCTACGGACAGAGCGAGCAGTACTTC
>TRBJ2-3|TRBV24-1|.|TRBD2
CATSGIAGGATDTQYF
TGTGCCACCAGTGGGATAGCGGGAGGAGCCACAGATACGCAGTATTTT
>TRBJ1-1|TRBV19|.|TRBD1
CASTRAGGGTEAFF
TGTGCCAGTACTAGGGCAGGGGGCGGCACTGAAGCTTTCTTT
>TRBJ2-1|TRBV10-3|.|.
CAISGKNRTARANEQFF
TGTGCCATCAGTGGGAAGAACAGGACCGCACGAGCCAATGAGCAGTTCTTC
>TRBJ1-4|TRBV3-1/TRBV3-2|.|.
CASSHALGGTTNEKLFF
TGTGCCAGCAGCCATGCGCTGGGGGGTACGACTAATGAAAAACTGTTTTTT
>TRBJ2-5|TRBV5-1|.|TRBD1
CASSLVPGGEGETQYF
TGCGCCAGCAGCTTGGTGCCAGGGGGCGAGGGAGAGACCCAGTACTTC
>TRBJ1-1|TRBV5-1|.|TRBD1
CASSQRKTGGNLSGAFF
TGCGCCAGCAGCCAACGTAAGACAGGGGGCAACTTATCTGGAGCTTTCTTT
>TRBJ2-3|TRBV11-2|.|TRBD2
CASSSTGTSGSAQYF
TGTGCCAGCAGCTCCACCGGGACTAGCGGGAGTGCGCAGTATTTT
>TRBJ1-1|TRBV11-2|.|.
CASSFWGTGQNTEAFF
TGTGCCAGCAGCTTCTGGGGAACGGGACAGAACACTGAAGCTTTCTTT
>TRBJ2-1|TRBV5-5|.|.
CASSVGLYDEQFF
TGTGCCAGCAGCGTGGGACTTTACGATGAGCAGTTCTTC
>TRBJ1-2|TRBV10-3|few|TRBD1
CAISARQGGEVFSGYTF
TGTGCCATCAGTGCACGTCAGGGGGGCGAGGTCTTTAGTGGCTACACCTTC
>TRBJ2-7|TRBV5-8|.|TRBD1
CASSLGTGVPYEQYF
TGTGCCAGCAGCCTCGGGACAGGGGTACCCTACGAGCAGTACTTC
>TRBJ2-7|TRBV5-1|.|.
CASSLEFRGNYEQYF
TGCGCCAGCAGCTTGGAGTTTAGGGGAAACTACGAGCAGTACTTC
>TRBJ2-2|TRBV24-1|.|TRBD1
CATSPTGVGELFF
TGTGCCACCAGTCCGACAGGGGTCGGGGAGCTGTTTTTT
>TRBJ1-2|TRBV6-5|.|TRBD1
CASSTLQGTNYGYTF
TGTGCCAGCAGTACATTACAGGGGACTAACTATGGCTACACCTTC
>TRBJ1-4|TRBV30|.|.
CAWSVLTNEKLFF
TGTGCCTGGAGTGTACTAACTAATGAAAAACTGTTTTTT
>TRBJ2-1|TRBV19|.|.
CASSYRTISTYNEQFF
TGTGCCAGTAGTTACCGGACTATCTCGACCTACAATGAGCAGTTCTTC
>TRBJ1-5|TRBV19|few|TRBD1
CASSADRGALSFQPQHF
TGTGCCAGTAGTGCGGACAGGGGGGCCCTTTCCTTTCAGCCCCAGCATTTT
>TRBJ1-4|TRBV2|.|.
CASRATGTNEKLFF
TGTGCCAGCAGGGCCACAGGTACTAATGAAAAACTGTTTTTT
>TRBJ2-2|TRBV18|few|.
CASRGLFANTGELFF
TGTGCCAGCCGTGGACTTTTCGCGAACACCGGGGAGCTGTTTTTT
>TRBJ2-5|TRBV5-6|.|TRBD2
CASSGPSGRSRETQYF
TGTGCCAGCAGCGGCCCTAGCGGGAGGTCTCGGGAGACCCAGTACTTC
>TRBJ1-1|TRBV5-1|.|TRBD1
CASSSKNYTGEVEAFF
TGCGCCAGCAGCTCCAAAAATTACACAGGGGAGGTTGAAGCTTTCTTT
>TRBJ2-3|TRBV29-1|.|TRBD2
CSVDGGEAWGTDTQYF
TGCAGCGTTGACGGGGGGGAGGCTTGGGGCACAGATACGCAGTATTTT
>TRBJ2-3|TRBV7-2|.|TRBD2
CASSSTSGSSPDTQYF
TGTGCCAGCAGCTCTACTAGCGGGAGCTCCCCAGATACGCAGTATTTT
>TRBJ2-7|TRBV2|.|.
CASLPGGDEQYF
TGTGCCAGCCTACCAGGAGGCGACGAGCAGTACTTC
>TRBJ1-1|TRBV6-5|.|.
CASRQNTEAFF
TGTGCCAGCCGACAGAACACTGAAGCTTTCTTT
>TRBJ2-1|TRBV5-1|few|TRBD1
CASSVTGTGTGRGNEQFF
TGCGCCAGCAGCGTAACCGGGACAGGGACGGGCCGTGGGAATGAGCAGTTCTTC
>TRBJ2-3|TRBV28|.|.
CASSFLAGTDTQYF
TGTGCCAGCAGTTTTTTGGCCGGCACAGATACGCAGTATTTT
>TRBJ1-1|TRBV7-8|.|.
CASSLEGSNTEAFF
TGTGCCAGCAGCTTAGAGGGGTCGAACACTGAAGCTTTCTTT
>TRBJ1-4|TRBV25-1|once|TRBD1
CASSENRGGEKLFF
TGTGCCAGCAGTGAAAACAGGGGTGGGGAAAAACTGTTTTTT
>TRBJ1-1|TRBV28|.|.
CASSVLGAGGAFF
TGTGCCAGCAGTGTTCTCGGGGCCGGGGGTGCTTTCTTT
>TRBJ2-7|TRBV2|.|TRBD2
CASSRGLAGINGPTYEQYF
TGTGCCAGCAGTAGGGGACTAGCGGGAATAAACGGCCCCACCTACGAGCAGTACTTC
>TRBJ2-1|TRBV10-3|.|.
CAISVPGGSGNEQFF
TGTGCCATCAGTGTCCCGGGCGGATCGGGGAATGAGCAGTTCTTC
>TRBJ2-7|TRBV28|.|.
CASRVPGTVPYEQYF
TGTGCCAGCCGAGTTCCCGGGACTGTGCCCTACGAGCAGTACTTC